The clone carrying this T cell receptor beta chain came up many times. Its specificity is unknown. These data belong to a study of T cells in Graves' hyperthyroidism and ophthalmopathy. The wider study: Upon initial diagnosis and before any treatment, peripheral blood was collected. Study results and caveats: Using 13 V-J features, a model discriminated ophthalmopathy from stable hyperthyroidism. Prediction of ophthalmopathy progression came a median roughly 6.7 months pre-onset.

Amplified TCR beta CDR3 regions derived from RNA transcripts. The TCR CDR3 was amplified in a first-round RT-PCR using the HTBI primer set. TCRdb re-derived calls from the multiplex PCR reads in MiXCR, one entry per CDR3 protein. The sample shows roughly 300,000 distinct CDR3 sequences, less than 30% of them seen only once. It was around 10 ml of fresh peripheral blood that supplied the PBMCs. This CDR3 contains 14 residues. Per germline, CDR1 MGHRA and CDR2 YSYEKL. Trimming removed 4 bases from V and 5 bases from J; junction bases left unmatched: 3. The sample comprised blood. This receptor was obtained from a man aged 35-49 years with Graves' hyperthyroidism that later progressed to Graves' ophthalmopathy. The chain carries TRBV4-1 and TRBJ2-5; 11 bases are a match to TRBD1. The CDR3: CASSLGQGAETQYF. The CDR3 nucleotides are TGCGCCAGCAGCCTCGGACAGGGGGCTGAGACCCAGTACTTC.